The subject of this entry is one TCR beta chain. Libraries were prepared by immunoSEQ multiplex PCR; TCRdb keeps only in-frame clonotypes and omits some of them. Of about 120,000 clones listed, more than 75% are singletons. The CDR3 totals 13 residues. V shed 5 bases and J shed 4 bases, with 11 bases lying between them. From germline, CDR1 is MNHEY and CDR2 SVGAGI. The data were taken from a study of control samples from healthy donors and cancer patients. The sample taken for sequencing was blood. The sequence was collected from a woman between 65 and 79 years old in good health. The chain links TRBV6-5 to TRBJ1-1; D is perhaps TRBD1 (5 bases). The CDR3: CASSTPGSTEAFF. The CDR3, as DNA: TGTGCCAGCAGTACCCCAGGGAGCACTGAAGCTTTCTTT.